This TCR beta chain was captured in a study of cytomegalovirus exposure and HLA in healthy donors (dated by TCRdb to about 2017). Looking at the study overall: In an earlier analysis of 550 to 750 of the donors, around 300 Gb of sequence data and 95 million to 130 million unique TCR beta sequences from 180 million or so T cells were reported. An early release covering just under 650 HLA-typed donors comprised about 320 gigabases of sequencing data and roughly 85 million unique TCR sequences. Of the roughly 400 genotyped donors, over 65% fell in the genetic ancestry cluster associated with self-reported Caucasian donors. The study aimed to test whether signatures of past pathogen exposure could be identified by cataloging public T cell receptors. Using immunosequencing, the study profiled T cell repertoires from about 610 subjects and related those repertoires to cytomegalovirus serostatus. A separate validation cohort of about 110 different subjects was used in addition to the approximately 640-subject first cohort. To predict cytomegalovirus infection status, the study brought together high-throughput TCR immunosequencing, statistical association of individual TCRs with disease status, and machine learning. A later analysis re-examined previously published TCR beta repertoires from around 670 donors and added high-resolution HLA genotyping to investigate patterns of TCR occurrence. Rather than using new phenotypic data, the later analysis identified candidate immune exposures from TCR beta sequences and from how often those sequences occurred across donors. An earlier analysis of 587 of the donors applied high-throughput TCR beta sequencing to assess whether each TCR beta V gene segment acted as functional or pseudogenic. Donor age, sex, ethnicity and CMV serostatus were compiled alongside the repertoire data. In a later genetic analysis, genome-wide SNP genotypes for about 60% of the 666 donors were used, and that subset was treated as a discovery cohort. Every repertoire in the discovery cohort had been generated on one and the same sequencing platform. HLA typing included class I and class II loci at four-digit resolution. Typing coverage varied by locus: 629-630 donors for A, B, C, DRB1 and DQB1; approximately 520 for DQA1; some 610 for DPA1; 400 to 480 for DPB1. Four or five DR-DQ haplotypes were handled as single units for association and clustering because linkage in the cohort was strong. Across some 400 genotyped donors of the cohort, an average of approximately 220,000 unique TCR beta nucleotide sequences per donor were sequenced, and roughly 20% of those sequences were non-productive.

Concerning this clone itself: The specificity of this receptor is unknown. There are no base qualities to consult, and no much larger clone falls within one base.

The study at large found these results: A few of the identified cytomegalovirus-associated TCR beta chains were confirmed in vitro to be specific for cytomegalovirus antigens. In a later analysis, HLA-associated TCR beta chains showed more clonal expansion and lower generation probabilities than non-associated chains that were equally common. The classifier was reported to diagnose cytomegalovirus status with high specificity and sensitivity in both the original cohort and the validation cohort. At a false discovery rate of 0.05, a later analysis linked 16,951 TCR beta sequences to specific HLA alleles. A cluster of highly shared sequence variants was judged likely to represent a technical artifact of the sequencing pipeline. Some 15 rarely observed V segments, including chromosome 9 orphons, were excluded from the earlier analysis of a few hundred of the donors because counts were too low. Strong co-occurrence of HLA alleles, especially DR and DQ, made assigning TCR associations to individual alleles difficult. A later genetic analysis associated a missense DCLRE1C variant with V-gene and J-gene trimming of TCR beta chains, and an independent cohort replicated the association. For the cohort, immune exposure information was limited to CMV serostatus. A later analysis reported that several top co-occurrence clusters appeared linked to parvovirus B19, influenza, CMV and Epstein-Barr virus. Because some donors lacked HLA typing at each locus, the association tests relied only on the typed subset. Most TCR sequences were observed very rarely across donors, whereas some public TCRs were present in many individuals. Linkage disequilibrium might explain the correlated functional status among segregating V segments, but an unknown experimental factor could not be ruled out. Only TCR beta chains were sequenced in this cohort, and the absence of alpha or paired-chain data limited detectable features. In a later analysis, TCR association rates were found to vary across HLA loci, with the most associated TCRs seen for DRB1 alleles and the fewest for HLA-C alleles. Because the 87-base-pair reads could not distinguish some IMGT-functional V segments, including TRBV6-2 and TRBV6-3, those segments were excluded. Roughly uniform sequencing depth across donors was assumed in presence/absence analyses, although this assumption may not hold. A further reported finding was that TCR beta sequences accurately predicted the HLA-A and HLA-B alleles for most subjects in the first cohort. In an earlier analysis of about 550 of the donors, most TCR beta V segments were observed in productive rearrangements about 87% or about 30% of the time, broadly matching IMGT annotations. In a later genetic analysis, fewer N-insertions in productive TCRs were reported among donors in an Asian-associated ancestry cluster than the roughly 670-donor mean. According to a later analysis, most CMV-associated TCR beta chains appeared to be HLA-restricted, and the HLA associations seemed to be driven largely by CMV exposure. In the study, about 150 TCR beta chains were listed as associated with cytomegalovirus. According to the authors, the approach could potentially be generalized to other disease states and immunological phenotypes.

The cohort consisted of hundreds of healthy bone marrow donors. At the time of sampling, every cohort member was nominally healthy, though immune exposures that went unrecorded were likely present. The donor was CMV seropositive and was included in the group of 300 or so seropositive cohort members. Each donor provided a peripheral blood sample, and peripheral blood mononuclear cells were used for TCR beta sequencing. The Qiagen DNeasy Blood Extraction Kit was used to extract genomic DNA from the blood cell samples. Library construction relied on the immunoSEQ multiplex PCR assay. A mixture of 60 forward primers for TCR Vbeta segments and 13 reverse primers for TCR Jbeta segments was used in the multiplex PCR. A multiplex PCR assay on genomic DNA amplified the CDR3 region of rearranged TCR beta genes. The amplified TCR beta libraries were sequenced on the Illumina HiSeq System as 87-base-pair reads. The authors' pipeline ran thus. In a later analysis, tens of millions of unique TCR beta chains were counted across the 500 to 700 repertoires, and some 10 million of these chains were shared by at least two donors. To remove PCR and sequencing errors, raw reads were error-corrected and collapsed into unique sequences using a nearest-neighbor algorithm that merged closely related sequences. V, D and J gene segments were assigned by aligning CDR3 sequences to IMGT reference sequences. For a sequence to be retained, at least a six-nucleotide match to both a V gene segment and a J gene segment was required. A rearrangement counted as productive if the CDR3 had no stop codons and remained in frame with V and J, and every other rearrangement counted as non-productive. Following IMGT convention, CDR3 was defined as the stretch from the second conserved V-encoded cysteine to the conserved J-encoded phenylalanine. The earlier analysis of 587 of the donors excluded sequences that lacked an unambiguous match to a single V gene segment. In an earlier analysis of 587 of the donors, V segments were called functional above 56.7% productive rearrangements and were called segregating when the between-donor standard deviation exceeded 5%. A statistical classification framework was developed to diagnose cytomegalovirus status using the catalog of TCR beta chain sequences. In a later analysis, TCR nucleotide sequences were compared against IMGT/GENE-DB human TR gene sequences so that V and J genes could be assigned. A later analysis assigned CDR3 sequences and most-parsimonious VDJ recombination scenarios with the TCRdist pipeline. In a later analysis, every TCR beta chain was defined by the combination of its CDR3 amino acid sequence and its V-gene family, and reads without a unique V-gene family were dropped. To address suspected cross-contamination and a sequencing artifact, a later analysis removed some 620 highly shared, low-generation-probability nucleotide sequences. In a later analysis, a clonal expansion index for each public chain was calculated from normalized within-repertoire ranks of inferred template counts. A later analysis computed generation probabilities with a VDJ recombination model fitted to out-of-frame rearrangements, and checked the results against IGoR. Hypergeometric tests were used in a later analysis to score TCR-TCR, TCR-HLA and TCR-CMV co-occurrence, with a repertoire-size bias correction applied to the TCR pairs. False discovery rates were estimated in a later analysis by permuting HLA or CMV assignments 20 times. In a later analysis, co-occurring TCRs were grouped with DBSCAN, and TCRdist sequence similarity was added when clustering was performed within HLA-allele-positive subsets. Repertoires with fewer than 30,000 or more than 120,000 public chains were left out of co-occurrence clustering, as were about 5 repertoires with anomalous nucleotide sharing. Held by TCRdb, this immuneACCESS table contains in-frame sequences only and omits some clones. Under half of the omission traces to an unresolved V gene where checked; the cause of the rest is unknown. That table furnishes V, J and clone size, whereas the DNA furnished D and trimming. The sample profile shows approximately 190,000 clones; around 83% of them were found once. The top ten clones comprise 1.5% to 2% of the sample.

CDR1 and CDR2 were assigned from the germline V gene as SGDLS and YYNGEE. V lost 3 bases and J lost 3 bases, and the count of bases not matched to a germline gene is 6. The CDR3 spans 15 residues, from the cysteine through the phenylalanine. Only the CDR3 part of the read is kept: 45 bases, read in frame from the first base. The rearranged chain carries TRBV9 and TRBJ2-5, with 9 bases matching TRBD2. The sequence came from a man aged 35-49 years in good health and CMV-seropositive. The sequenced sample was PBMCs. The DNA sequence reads TGTGCCAGCAGCGCCGGTGGCGGGAGGGAAGAGACCCAGTACTTC. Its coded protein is CASSAGGGREETQYF.